Below, 10 T cell receptor beta chains from the same sample are listed, as sequenced in a study of blood T cell repertoires in COVID-19. Profiled with immunoSEQ multiplex PCR; TCRdb holds only in-frame clones, not every one. The sample includes approximately 220,000 clones, around 80% seen only once; the top ten take around 30%. Sequenced input: peripheral blood. The receptors were gathered from a man aged 40-49 years with acute or convalescent COVID-19.

The V gene is TRBV2, the J gene TRBJ1-1, with D perhaps matching TRBD1 (5 bases). The CDR3 is 13 residues long. Germline CDR1 and CDR2: SNHLY and FYNNEI. V was shortened by 7 bases and J by 3 bases, with 12 bases between the two germline ends. The DNA of the CDR3 is TGTGCCAGCACTAGAGCGGGGGACACTGAAGCTTTCTTT. Translating gives CASTRAGDTEAFF. Using reference TRBV2 and TRBJ1-1 for the parts outside the CDR3, the full variable domain is EPEVTQTPSHQVTQMGQEVILRCVPISNHLYFYWYRQILGQKVEFLVSFYNNEISEKSEIFDDQFSVERPDGSNFTLKIRSTKLEDSAMYFCASTRAGDTEAFFGQGTRLTVV.

This rearrangement joins TRBV6-5 to TRBJ2-2; the match to TRBD1 covers 10 bases. Trimming removed 2 bases from V and 6 bases from J; junction bases left unmatched: 3. Germline V gene lookup returns CDR1 MNHEY and CDR2 SVGAGI. This CDR3 contains 15 residues. In nucleotides, the CDR3 is TGTGCCAGCAGTTACCGGGGGACAGGGGCCGGGGAGCTGTTTTTT. Translation: CASSYRGTGAGELFF.

CDR3 nucleotides: TGTGCCAGCAGTCCAAGAGTGGCGGGTGTCTACGAGCAGTACTTC. It translates to CASSPRVAGVYEQYF. The genes are TRBV7-2 and TRBJ2-7, with a weak D call TRBD2 (5 bases). The CDR3 has 15 residues. Looked up from germline, CDR1 is SGHTA and CDR2 is FQGNSA. With 6 bases removed from V and 3 bases from J, the gap between germline ends came to 18 bases.

The chain recombines TRBV27 with TRBJ1-5, with 8 bases lining up with TRBD1. CDR1 MNHEY and CDR2 SMNVEV come from the germline V gene (reference sequence). Trimming took 6 bases from V and 5 from J; bases not matched to a gene: 6. The CDR3 extends over 14 amino acids. CDR3 amino acids: CASRAGQAHQPQHF. CDR3 sequence (DNA): TGTGCCAGCAGGGCGGGACAGGCGCATCAGCCCCAGCATTTT.

The V call is TRBV14, the J call TRBJ1-2; 7 positions match TRBD1. Germline CDR1 is SGHDN and CDR2 is FVKESK. Unmatched junction bases numbered 4, after V lost 5 bases and J lost 4 bases. This CDR3 has 13 residues. Here the CDR3 reads CASSYDRAYGYTF. CDR3 in DNA: TGTGCCAGCAGCTACGACAGGGCCTATGGCTACACCTTC.

The V gene is TRBV19, the J gene TRBJ2-7, with D possibly being TRBD2 (7 bases). The germline CDR1 and CDR2 sequences are LNHDA and SQIVND (reference sequence). The CDR3 sequence is 16 residues long. The ends were cut back, 4 bases at V and 6 bases at J, with 22 bases in the middle. CDR3 DNA: TGTGCCAGTAGTAGCAACAGGGAGGGCGCGGCCATCGAGCAGTACTTC. Translation: CASSSNREGAAIEQYF.

This clone was detected only once. The V call is TRBV15, the J call TRBJ2-1; 8 nucleotides align to TRBD2. The V and J ends lost 0 bases and 7 bases, in that order; junction bases with no gene match: 8. The germline V gene has CDR1 LNHNV and CDR2 YYDKDF (reference sequence). The CDR3 sequence is 16 residues long. CDR3 sequence reads: CATSRDPLAAGNEQFF. DNA of the CDR3: TGTGCCACCAGCAGAGATCCACTAGCGGCGGGTAATGAGCAGTTCTTC. The whole variable domain, filled in from reference TRBV15 and TRBJ2-1, reads DAMVIQNPRYQVTQFGKPVTLSCSQTLNHNVMYWYQQKSSQAPKLLFHYYDKDFNNEADTPDNFQSRRPNTSFCFLDIRSPGLGDTAMYLCATSRDPLAAGNEQFFGPGTRLTVL.

A few counts support this clone. The chain uses TRBV10-3 and TRBJ1-1; D possibly corresponds to TRBD1 (5 bases). There are 13 residues in the CDR3. CDR1 is ENHRY, CDR2 SYGVKD, per germline. Trimming shortened V by 2 bases and J by 5 bases, and 9 bases separated the two germline ends. The CDR3 loop is CAISEPGGTEAFF. CDR3 DNA: TGTGCCATCAGTGAGCCGGGGGGAACTGAAGCTTTCTTT.

The rearrangement uses TRBV27 and TRBJ1-2, with 10 nucleotides matching TRBD1. J gave up 0 bases and V 5 bases, and 3 bases lay outside the gene matches. The CDR3 runs to 15 residues. Germline lookup yields CDR1 MNHEY and CDR2 SMNVEV (reference sequence). DNA for the CDR3: TGTGCCAGCAGTGAGGGACAGGGGACTAACTATGGCTACACCTTC. It specifies CASSEGQGTNYGYTF.

The chain employs TRBV11-2 and TRBJ1-1, with a weak D call TRBD1 (5 bases). This CDR3 is 12 amino acids long. CDR1 and CDR2 (germline): SGHAT, FQNNGV. Deletions cut 0 bases from V and 6 bases from J, with 5 bases between. The CDR3 sequence: CASSLETAEAFF. CDR3 DNA: TGTGCCAGCAGCTTAGAGACAGCTGAAGCTTTCTTT.